This T cell receptor beta chain is from a study of blood T cell repertoires in COVID-19. Study summary: Samples representing acute and convalescent COVID-19 were sourced from the United States, Italy and Spain.

Adults between about 18 and 89 years of age took part from some 25 US areas. This CDR3 spans 17 amino acids. J was trimmed by 4 bases and V by 3 bases; bases with no gene match: 9. Germline V gives CDR1 SGHRS, CDR2 YFSETQ. In the original processing: Amplification of reference gene primers provided the estimated nucleated cell counts. TCRdb's copy holds only in-frame clones and misses some; the assay was immunoSEQ multiplex PCR. The DNA was the basis for D and trimming; V, J and clone size are from that table. The repertoire includes roughly 400,000 clones, over 85% of them detected once, and 1.7% sits in the top ten.

The origin of this receptor is a woman in her twenties or thirties who had recovered from COVID-19. The chain carries TRBV5-1 and TRBJ2-7; 14 bases agree with TRBD2. The sequencing input was PBMCs or T cells enriched from blood (not recorded which). The CDR3 region is CASSWGLAGAISYEQYF. CDR3 DNA: TGCGCCAGCAGCTGGGGACTAGCGGGAGCTATTTCTTACGAGCAGTACTTC.